The 5 T cell receptor beta chains listed next were all sequenced from one sample in a study of T cell clonality in common variable immunodeficiency. Overall study results and limits: Reportedly, TCR beta sequences from common variable immunodeficiency showed fewer deletions and N-nucleotide insertions.

No antigens are known for them. TCRdb keeps only in-frame clones here, not all; method: immunoSEQ multiplex PCR. This sample carries 30,000 to 40,000 clones, none of them present only once. Sequencing input: peripheral blood mononuclear cells. Every receptor here comes from a human donor with common variable immunodeficiency.

Ten or more counts support this clone. The CDR3 end lies 3 residues beyond the end of the read and is filled in from the germline J gene. The V and J genes are TRBV7-2 and TRBJ1-3; 8 positions agree with TRBD1. The length of the CDR3 is 15 residues. Germline V CDR1 and CDR2: SGHTA, FQGNSA. The trim removed 5 bases at V and 4 bases at J, leaving 7 bases unmatched. CDR3 DNA (partial): TGTGCCAGCAGCCCCCGACAGGGGACAGGAAACACC. Its translation: CASSPRQGTGNT. The whole CDR3 reads CASSPRQGTGNTIYF.

This clone occurred a few times. The read ends 3 residues early relative to the CDR3; the germline J gene fills the gap. This chain connects TRBV7-6 to TRBJ2-5, with TRBD1 as a possible D gene (5 bases). Trimming removed 5 bases from V and 4 bases from J, with 14 bases in between. The CDR3 is made up of 14 amino acids. Per the germline V gene, CDR1 is SGHVS and CDR2 is FNYEAQ. The CDR3 loop reads CASSPSTASETQYF. CDR3 DNA, as far as it was read: TGTGCCAGCAGCCCCTCGACAGCCTCAGAGACC.

With regard to this clone: The CDR3 end falls 3 residues outside the read, so it is completed with the germline J gene. The V gene is TRBV5-1, the J gene TRBJ2-7, with D maybe TRBD1 (5 bases). The V gene's germline CDR1 is SGHRS and CDR2 YFSETQ. The CDR3 loop spans 12 amino acids. With 1 base removed from V and 5 bases from J, the gap between germline ends came to 7 bases. CDR3 sequence: CASSLSGNEQYF. The sequenced part of the CDR3 DNA is TGCGCCAGCAGCTTGTCAGGGAACGAG.

This clone qualifies as medium-sized. The CDR3 end is not reached by the read, which stops 3 residues before it; the germline J gene fills it in. This chain uses TRBV20-1 with TRBJ1-2; D perhaps matches TRBD1 (5 bases). In germline, CDR1 is DFQATT, CDR2 SNEGSKA (reference sequence). Trimming cost V 0 bases and J 5 bases, with 10 bases left between them. The CDR3 length is 13 residues. The CDR3 here is CSAREAGSYGYTF. Incomplete CDR3 DNA: TGCAGTGCTAGAGAGGCAGGGTCTTATGGC.

This clone occurred many times. Coverage ceases 3 residues before the CDR3 finishes, and the germline J gene fills in the end. The J gene is TRBJ2-2, the V gene TRBV6-1; D call uncertain. CDR3 length equals 15 residues. Germline CDR1 MNHNS, CDR2 SASEGT. Trimming removed 1 base from V and 1 base from J, with 7 bases in between. The CDR3 bases that were read are TGTGCCAGCAGTGAAGTTATCCGGAACACCGGGGAG. This gives the protein CASSEVIRNTGE. The whole CDR3 protein reads CASSEVIRNTGELFF.